The 16 T cell receptor beta chains below come from one sample, sequenced in a study of T cell responses to AZD1222 COVID-19 vaccine. TCRdb keeps only in-frame clones here, not all; method: immunoSEQ multiplex PCR. Of about 200,000 clones listed, 85% to 95% are singletons. The input for sequencing was peripheral blood, taken on day 0 of MenACWY control vaccination. The source of these receptors is an adult in good health.

As regards this clone: The sample holds other DNA sequences that translate to the same CDR3. The chain carries TRBV30 and TRBJ1-2; weak D call: TRBD1 (5 bases). V shed 2 bases and J shed 2 bases, with 6 bases lying between them. Germline V lookup: CDR1 GTSNPN, CDR2 SVGIG (reference sequence). The CDR3 covers 12 residues. The chain's CDR3 is CAWSRGNYGYTF. The CDR3 DNA is TGTGCCTGGAGTCGGGGGAACTATGGCTACACCTTC.

The chain employs TRBV6-5 and TRBJ1-1, with a possible D match to TRBD1 (6 bases). V dropped 4 bases and J dropped 5 bases, with 11 bases sitting between them. CDR3 length: 13 residues. CDR1 is MNHEY, CDR2 SVGAGI, per germline. CDR3 DNA sequence: TGTGCCAGCAGTTCGGTAGGGGGGACTGAAGCTTTCTTT. Its translation: CASSSVGGTEAFF.

V and J are TRBV12-2 and TRBJ1-1. TRBV12-2 is termed a pseudogene. The CDR3 spans 18 residues. The CDR3 DNA sequence: TGTGCAAGTCGCTTGTACCCGGGACGGCCAAGAGTTTACACTGAAGCTTTCTTT. Translating gives CASRLYPGRPRVYTEAFF.

The rearrangement joins TRBV5-4 to TRBJ1-1; TRBD1 matches 7 bases. J gave up 5 bases and V 4 bases, and 14 bases lay outside the gene matches. The CDR3 sequence is 16 residues long. CDR1 is SGHNT, CDR2 YYREEE, per germline (reference sequence). The CDR3 nucleotides read TGTGCCAGCAGCCCGGGACAGTTTATGCCTAATACTGAAGCTTTCTTT. This sequence encodes CASSPGQFMPNTEAFF.

This chain joins TRBV2 and TRBJ2-1; 7 bases fit TRBD1. The ends lost 6 bases at V and 2 bases at J; junction bases unmatched: 4. The CDR3 spans 14 residues. CDR1 is SNHLY, CDR2 FYNNEI, per germline. The DNA for the CDR3 is TGTGCCAGCAGCGGGGACAGTACCTACAATGAGCAGTTCTTC. This translates into CASSGDSTYNEQFF.

The chain links TRBV28 to TRBJ2-7; D may match TRBD1 or TRBD2 (6 bases each). Trimming took 5 bases from V and 6 from J, leaving 20 bases between them. The CDR3 has 15 amino acids. Germline assignment: CDR1 MDHEN and CDR2 SYDVKM. The CDR3 sequence is CASSLRAGGQLEQYF. In DNA, the CDR3 is TGTGCCAGCAGTCTCCGGGCTGGGGGGCAGCTCGAGCAGTACTTC.

This chain links TRBV6-6 with TRBJ2-3, with D tentatively TRBD1 (5 bases). The CDR3 length is 15 residues. V lost 6 bases to trimming and J lost 0 bases, with 13 bases between them. Germline lookup yields CDR1 MNHNY and CDR2 SVGAGI (reference sequence). For the CDR3, the DNA is TGTGCCAGCAGCAACCCACAGGTTAGCACAGATACGCAGTATTTT. It yields the protein CASSNPQVSTDTQYF.

The sample holds a few counts of this clone. The chain joins TRBV28 to TRBJ2-3; weak D call: TRBD2 (5 bases). The CDR3 spans 14 residues. V shed 7 bases and J shed 0 bases, with 11 bases lying between them. CDR1 and CDR2 from the germline V gene are MDHEN and SYDVKM. This CDR3 reads CASTGIESTDTQYF. The CDR3 DNA sequence: TGTGCCAGCACGGGGATAGAGAGCACAGATACGCAGTATTTT.

The chain has TRBV6-2 or TRBV6-3 and TRBJ1-1; the D gene is possibly TRBD1 (6 bases). The germline V gene encodes CDR1 MNHEY and CDR2 SVGEGT. This CDR3 spans 14 amino acids. The V and J ends lost 5 bases and 1 base respectively, with 11 bases between them. The CDR3, as DNA: TGTGCCAGCAGTAGGGGGAGGCGGAACACTGAAGCTTTCTTT. Its protein is CASSRGRRNTEAFF.

The rearrangement uses TRBV10-3 and TRBJ2-5; possibly TRBD2 for D (5 bases). The CDR3 is 15 amino acids. V was shortened by 3 bases and J by 4 bases, with 15 bases between the two germline ends. Per the germline V gene, CDR1 is ENHRY and CDR2 is SYGVKD. CDR3 DNA sequence: TGTGCCATCAGTGAAGGTAGCGTTGGTTCAGAGACCCAGTACTTC. It yields the protein CAISEGSVGSETQYF.

This chain connects TRBV30 to TRBJ2-7, with D perhaps matching TRBD1 (6 bases). In germline, CDR1 is GTSNPN, CDR2 SVGIG (reference sequence). Trimming removed 2 bases from V and 0 bases from J, with 20 bases in between. The CDR3 has 17 amino acids. The CDR3 coding sequence is TGTGCCTGGAGTCCGGGACATCGACTTCGAAACTCCTACGAGCAGTACTTC. Translation: CAWSPGHRLRNSYEQYF.

This rearrangement joins TRBV7-9 to TRBJ1-5; D remains unclear. The ends were cut back, 5 bases at V and 0 bases at J, with 14 bases in the middle. CDR1 SEHNR and CDR2 FQNEAQ come from the germline V gene (reference sequence). CDR3 length: 16 amino acids. In nucleotides, the CDR3 is TGTGCCAGCAGCCCCGACGGAGGATTTAGCAATCAGCCCCAGCATTTT. It specifies CASSPDGGFSNQPQHF.

In DNA form, the CDR3 reads TGCGCCAGCAGCCCGGGGCGGGCAGGGGGCAATCAGCCCCAGCATTTT. Translation gives CASSPGRAGGNQPQHF. The chain uses TRBV4-1 and TRBJ1-5; a possible D gene is TRBD1 (6 bases). Germline V CDR1 and CDR2: MGHRA, YSYEKL. This CDR3 has 16 residues. V dropped 4 bases and J dropped 2 bases, with 15 bases sitting between them.

The chain recombines TRBV30 with TRBJ1-6; 9 nucleotides line up with TRBD1. The V gene's germline CDR1 is GTSNPN and CDR2 SVGIG (reference sequence). V lost 3 bases and J lost 9; bases outside the gene matches: 6. CDR3 length: 14 amino acids. The CDR3 here is CAWRRTGESSPLHF. CDR3 sequence (DNA): TGTGCCTGGAGGCGGACAGGGGAGAGTTCACCCCTCCACTTT.

This chain joins TRBV7-8 and TRBJ1-4, with TRBD1 matching 7 bases. V trimming: 5 bases; J trimming: 3 bases; junction bases outside the gene matches: 6. CDR3 length: 15 residues. Germline CDR1 is SGHVS and CDR2 is FQNEAQ. The CDR3 loop is CASSRRDRPNEKLFF. The CDR3 DNA sequence: TGTGCCAGCAGCAGAAGGGACAGACCTAATGAAAAACTGTTTTTT.

The genes are TRBV10-2 and TRBJ1-1, with D possibly matching TRBD1 (5 bases). This CDR3 contains 16 residues. Trimming removed 0 bases at V and 4 bases at J, with 15 bases between. In germline, CDR1 is WSHSY, CDR2 SAAADI. The CDR3 region has the DNA TGCGCCAGCAGTGAGTCGACTCAGGGTCCCCTCACTGAAGCTTTCTTT. It translates to CASSESTQGPLTEAFF.